The 8 T cell receptor beta chains in this list originate from one sample, sequenced in a study of T cell responses to AZD1222 COVID-19 vaccine. The table came from immunoSEQ multiplex PCR; TCRdb's copy has only in-frame clones and leaves some out. The table lists more than 95,000 clones, just over 85% of them singletons, with over 8.5% in the top ten. The sample here was peripheral blood, taken on day 0 of AZD1222 vaccination. These receptor sequences come from an adult in good health.

This chain joins TRBV28 and TRBJ1-4, with TRBD1 as a possible D gene (5 bases). The ends were cut back, 2 bases at V and 4 bases at J, with 14 bases in the middle. CDR3 length: 16 residues. Germline V gives CDR1 MDHEN, CDR2 SYDVKM. CDR3 in amino acids: CASSLRQGRGNEKLFF. Written as DNA, the CDR3 is TGTGCCAGCAGTTTAAGGCAGGGAAGGGGTAATGAAAAACTGTTTTTT.

The rearrangement links TRBV5-1 to TRBJ2-2; D is uncertain. Germline loops: CDR1 SGHRS, CDR2 YFSETQ. There are 15 residues in the CDR3. V was trimmed by 2 bases and J by 0 bases, leaving 8 bases between them. CDR3 DNA: TGCGCCAGCAGCTTCAGCAGCTCGAACACCGGGGAGCTGTTTTTT. It is translated as CASSFSSSNTGELFF. The whole variable domain, remainder taken from reference TRBV5-1 and TRBJ2-2, is KAGVTQTPRYLIKTRGQQVTLSCSPISGHRSVSWYQQTPGQGLQFLFEYFSETQRNKGNFPGRFSGRQFSNSRSEMNVSTLELGDSALYLCASSFSSSNTGELFFGEGSRLTVL.

The chain combines TRBV19 with TRBJ1-5, with a tentative D call TRBD1 (6 bases). Trimming stripped 7 bases from V and 0 bases from J, with 13 bases between. The germline CDR1 and CDR2 sequences are LNHDA and SQIVND (reference sequence). The CDR3 has 15 amino acids. The CDR3 DNA sequence: TGTGCCAGTACCCAACAGGGAAATAGCAATCAGCCCCAGCATTTT. Its protein product is CASTQQGNSNQPQHF.

This chain links TRBV30 with TRBJ2-3; 8 bases are a match to TRBD2. The CDR3 is 18 amino acids. V shed 3 bases, J shed 0 bases, and the junction held 14 bases outside the gene matches. Germline V gene data show CDR1 as GTSNPN and CDR2 as SVGIG (reference sequence). DNA of the CDR3: TGTGCCTGGAGACGGTTGGCGGGGGGATTTCCTAGCACAGATACGCAGTATTTT. It specifies CAWRRLAGGFPSTDTQYF.

Only a few counts were recorded for this clone. The chain joins TRBV28 to TRBJ1-4; 9 bases match TRBD1. CDR1 is MDHEN and CDR2 is SYDVKM in the germline V gene. The CDR3 is made up of 16 amino acids. Trimming removed 2 bases from V and 7 bases from J; junction bases left unmatched: 8. CDR3 sequence (DNA): TGTGCCAGCAGTTTAGCCCCCGGGACAGGGCGTGAAAAACTGTTTTTT. Translated, it gives CASSLAPGTGREKLFF.

The rearrangement joins TRBV14 to TRBJ1-1; D unresolved. The CDR3 runs 13 residues. V was shortened by 0 bases and J by 3 bases, with 5 bases between the two germline ends. Germline values: CDR1 SGHDN, CDR2 FVKESK. In nucleotides, the CDR3 is TGTGCCAGCAGCCAAGATTACTACACTGAAGCTTTCTTT. It translates to CASSQDYYTEAFF.

This clone was seen only a few times. This chain links TRBV27 with TRBJ2-7; D not certain. This CDR3 contains 15 residues. V was pared by 3 bases and J by 4 bases, with 16 bases between. Germline CDR1 is MNHEY and CDR2 is SMNVEV (reference sequence). CDR3 region: CASSFLAGGSYEQYF. CDR3 in DNA: TGTGCCAGCAGTTTCTTGGCAGGTGGCTCTTACGAGCAGTACTTC.

Concerning this clone: In the same sample, other DNA sequences code for this CDR3. This chain connects TRBV11-2 to TRBJ2-3; no firm D call. This CDR3 comprises 15 residues. V shed 1 base and J shed 0 bases, with 8 bases lying between them. Germline values: CDR1 SGHAT, CDR2 FQNNGV. In DNA, the CDR3 is TGTGCCAGCAGCTTAGTGGGTGGGAGCACAGATACGCAGTATTTT. It yields the protein CASSLVGGSTDTQYF.